This TCR beta chain was identified during a study of cytomegalovirus exposure and HLA in healthy donors. The PCR made use of 60 Vbeta and 13 Jbeta primers. This table comes from immunoSEQ multiplex PCR, and its TCRdb copy is limited to in-frame clones, with some not included. Of around 160,000 clones listed, around 68% are singletons. The germline V gene has CDR1 SNHLY and CDR2 FYNNEI. With 6 bases clipped from V and 8 bases from J, the junction kept 7 bases outside the gene matches. This CDR3 comprises 13 residues. This clonotype originated in a middle-aged man in good health and CMV-seronegative. The chain links TRBV2 to TRBJ2-1, with TRBD1 matching over 7 bases. The sequencing input was PBMCs. The CDR3 spells CASSQQGSYEQFF. The CDR3 nucleotides read TGTGCCAGCAGCCAACAGGGGTCGTATGAGCAGTTCTTC.